The 20 T cell receptor beta chains presented below share a single source sample, sequenced in a study of cytomegalovirus exposure and HLA in healthy donors. The PCR made use of 60 Vbeta and 13 Jbeta primers. Measured with immunoSEQ multiplex PCR; TCRdb has only the in-frame clones, and not every one. Among 160,000 or so clones listed, 80% to 85% were seen once. Material: PBMCs. The receptor set was obtained from a male donor in good health and CMV-seropositive.

This clone was detected once. The chain carries TRBV2 and TRBJ1-2; unclear D gene. Germline values: CDR1 SNHLY, CDR2 FYNNEI. Trimming stripped 6 bases from V and 8 bases from J, with 13 bases between. This CDR3 comprises 12 residues. Here the CDR3 DNA reads TGTGCCAGCAGGCGGGATTCGGGGGGCTACACCTTC. This translates into CASRRDSGGYTF.

The rearrangement joins TRBV6-1 to TRBJ1-2, with 8 bases aligning to TRBD1. The CDR3 loop spans 14 amino acids. The V and J ends lost 5 bases and 7 bases, in that order; junction bases with no gene match: 9. Per germline, CDR1 MNHNS and CDR2 SASEGT. In nucleotides, the CDR3 is TGTGCCAGCAGTACCCAGACAGGGGTGGGTGGCTACACCTTC. Translating gives CASSTQTGVGGYTF.

V is TRBV5-1 and J is TRBJ1-1, with D uncertain. CDR1 and CDR2 from the germline V gene are SGHRS and YFSETQ. V was clipped by 0 bases and J by 1 base, with 7 bases between them. The CDR3 is made up of 14 amino acids. In nucleotides, the CDR3 is TGCGCCAGCAGCTTGGGAGGGTCGAACACTGAAGCTTTCTTT. This translates into CASSLGGSNTEAFF.

The rearrangement links TRBV5-8 to TRBJ1-2; D gene uncertain. This CDR3 comprises 14 residues. The V end was cut by 0 bases, the J end by 8 bases, with 14 bases between. Germline V CDR1 and CDR2: SGHTS, YDEGEE. The CDR3 loop is CASSLGGRPLGYTF. The CDR3 DNA reads as TGTGCCAGCAGCTTGGGAGGTCGACCCCTAGGCTACACCTTC. The whole variable domain, filled in from reference TRBV5-8 and TRBJ1-2, reads EAGVTQSPTHLIKTRGQQATLRCSPISGHTSVYWYQQALGLGLQFLLWYDEGEERNRGNFPPRFSGRQFPNYSSELNVNALELEDSALYLCASSLGGRPLGYTFGSGTRLTVV.

The chain uses TRBV2 and TRBJ1-6; the D is unclear. The CDR3 has 12 residues. Trimming stripped 5 bases from V and 15 bases from J, with 14 bases between. CDR1 and CDR2 from the germline V gene are SNHLY and FYNNEI. The CDR3 protein is CASSKRPHLLHF. In DNA, the CDR3 is TGTGCCAGCAGTAAGCGACCTCATCTCCTCCACTTT.

The chain is built from TRBV5-1 and TRBJ1-1; 12 positions agree with TRBD1. Trimming cost V 0 bases and J 4 bases; bases outside gene matches: 10. CDR1 and CDR2 (germline): SGHRS, YFSETQ. The CDR3 runs to 18 residues. The CDR3 spells CASSLAGTGGGYGTEAFF. CDR3 sequence (DNA): TGCGCCAGCAGCTTGGCGGGGACAGGGGGCGGATATGGCACTGAAGCTTTCTTT.

The chain uses TRBV5-1 and TRBJ2-1; TRBD2 matches at 7 bases. Trimming took 7 bases from V and 7 from J; bases not matched to a gene: 14. CDR1 is SGHRS and CDR2 is YFSETQ in the germline V gene. The CDR3 covers 15 residues. In nucleotides, the CDR3 is TGCGCCAGCGGGATTACGGCGGGAGCTCGGAATGAGCAGTTCTTC. This gives the protein CASGITAGARNEQFF.

This clone has a handful of counts. The chain links TRBV19 to TRBJ2-7, with 8 bases aligning to TRBD1. J gave up 5 bases and V 5 bases, and 8 bases lay outside the gene matches. The CDR3 is made up of 14 amino acids. CDR1 and CDR2 from the germline V gene are LNHDA and SQIVND (reference sequence). The DNA of the CDR3 is TGTGCCAGTAGTGCGGACAGGGTAGTCAACGAGCAGTACTTC. Protein: CASSADRVVNEQYF.

This rearrangement joins TRBV11-2 to TRBJ2-1, with TRBD1 as a possible D gene (6 bases). The CDR3 length is 16 residues. Deletions cut 1 base from V and 5 bases from J, with 15 bases between. Germline-derived CDR1 and CDR2 are SGHAT and FQNNGV. CDR3: CASSLVYRTANNEQFF. In DNA form, the CDR3 reads TGTGCCAGCAGCTTAGTTTATAGGACAGCGAACAATGAGCAGTTCTTC.

The CDR3 reads CAISSGQGSEQYF. The CDR3 DNA is TGTGCCATCAGCAGCGGACAGGGTTCCGAGCAGTACTTC. The V gene is TRBV10-3, the J gene TRBJ2-7; 8 bases are shared with TRBD1. Germline V gene sequence: CDR1 ENHRY, CDR2 SYGVKD. Trimming removed 6 bases from V and 6 bases from J; junction bases left unmatched: 7. CDR3 length: 13 residues.

The chain recombines TRBV27 with TRBJ2-4, with 8 bases that match TRBD1. V trimming: 4 bases; J trimming: 4 bases; junction bases outside the gene matches: 9. Germline V gene sequence: CDR1 MNHEY, CDR2 SMNVEV (reference sequence). The CDR3 has 16 amino acids. CDR3 coding DNA: TGTGCCAGCAGTTCAAACGACAGGGGATATAAAAACATTCAGTACTTC. Translating gives CASSSNDRGYKNIQYF.

The chain joins TRBV6-5 to TRBJ1-2, with D possibly TRBD1 on 6 matching bases. The CDR3 loop spans 13 amino acids. Looked up from germline, CDR1 is MNHEY and CDR2 is SVGAGI. The V gene lost 6 bases and the J gene lost 8 bases, with 16 bases spanning the gap. The CDR3 nucleotides read TGTGCCAGCAGAACTACCAGGGGATCGGGCTACACCTTC. Protein sequence: CASRTTRGSGYTF.

The CDR3, as DNA: TGTGCCAGCCGGGACCGCCTGGGGGGGAACACTGAAGCTTTCTTT. This sequence encodes CASRDRLGGNTEAFF. The chain links TRBV6-4 to TRBJ1-1; possibly TRBD1 for D (5 bases). The CDR3 contains 15 residues. Trimming removed 8 bases from V and 1 base from J, with 17 bases in between. CDR1 is MRHNA and CDR2 is SNTAGT in the germline V gene.

This clone was detected only once. The chain has TRBV19 and TRBJ2-1; tentatively, D is TRBD2 (5 bases). The CDR3 covers 14 residues. Germline lookup yields CDR1 LNHDA and CDR2 SQIVND (reference sequence). Deletions cut 5 bases from V and 4 bases from J, with 12 bases between. The CDR3, as DNA: TGTGCCAGTAGTTACTACGGCGGGTACAATGAGCAGTTCTTC. As protein: CASSYYGGYNEQFF.

This clone has more than one count but fewer than ten. The chain recombines TRBV14 with TRBJ1-1; a possible D gene is TRBD1 (6 bases). This CDR3 contains 15 residues. Trimming stripped 1 base from V and 12 bases from J, with 21 bases between. The germline V gene has CDR1 SGHDN and CDR2 FVKESK. The CDR3 reads CASSQGGTTSRRSFF. CDR3 sequence (DNA): TGTGCCAGCAGCCAAGGGGGGACAACCTCCAGGAGGTCTTTCTTT.

This chain connects TRBV5-1 to TRBJ2-5; maybe TRBD1 (5 bases). The CDR3 sequence is 15 residues long. CDR1 and CDR2 (germline): SGHRS, YFSETQ. V was shortened by 4 bases and J by 1 base, with 14 bases between the two germline ends. CDR3 DNA: TGCGCCAGCAGCAAAATGGGGCATACCCAAGAGACCCAGTACTTC. Its translation: CASSKMGHTQETQYF. Variable domain in full (rest from reference TRBV5-1 and TRBJ2-5): KAGVTQTPRYLIKTRGQQVTLSCSPISGHRSVSWYQQTPGQGLQFLFEYFSETQRNKGNFPGRFSGRQFSNSRSEMNVSTLELGDSALYLCASSKMGHTQETQYFGPGTRLLVL.

The chain is built from TRBV15 and TRBJ2-2; maybe TRBD1 (5 bases). CDR1 and CDR2 (germline): LNHNV, YYDKDF (reference sequence). V was pared by 3 bases and J by 5 bases, with 13 bases between. This CDR3 has 15 amino acids. The CDR3 protein is CATSRTAQRTGELFF. In DNA, the CDR3 is TGTGCCACCAGCAGGACAGCGCAGCGAACCGGGGAGCTGTTTTTT.

The chain joins TRBV28 to TRBJ1-2, with a weak D call TRBD1 (5 bases). The germline V gene encodes CDR1 MDHEN and CDR2 SYDVKM. CDR3 length equals 15 residues. V shed 7 bases and J shed 6 bases, with 21 bases lying between them. For the CDR3, the DNA is TGTGCCAGCACCTCCCCCTTTAGGGGCCTGGATGGCTACACCTTC. Its translation: CASTSPFRGLDGYTF.

The chain employs TRBV6-5 and TRBJ2-2; D not resolved. Germline V gives CDR1 MNHEY, CDR2 SVGAGI. Trimming removed 1 base at V and 0 bases at J, with 6 bases between. The CDR3 covers 15 residues. CDR3 loop: CASSYLAANTGELFF. The CDR3 nucleotides read TGTGCCAGCAGTTACTTAGCAGCGAACACCGGGGAGCTGTTTTTT.

The chain links TRBV7-9 to TRBJ2-7; TRBD1 is a possible D gene (5 bases). This CDR3 is 13 amino acids long. The V end was cut by 3 bases, the J end by 4 bases, with 10 bases between. The V gene's germline CDR1 is SEHNR and CDR2 FQNEAQ (reference sequence). In nucleotides, the CDR3 is TGTGCCAGCAGCTTCCAGGGCTCTTACGAGCAGTACTTC. Its translation: CASSFQGSYEQYF.